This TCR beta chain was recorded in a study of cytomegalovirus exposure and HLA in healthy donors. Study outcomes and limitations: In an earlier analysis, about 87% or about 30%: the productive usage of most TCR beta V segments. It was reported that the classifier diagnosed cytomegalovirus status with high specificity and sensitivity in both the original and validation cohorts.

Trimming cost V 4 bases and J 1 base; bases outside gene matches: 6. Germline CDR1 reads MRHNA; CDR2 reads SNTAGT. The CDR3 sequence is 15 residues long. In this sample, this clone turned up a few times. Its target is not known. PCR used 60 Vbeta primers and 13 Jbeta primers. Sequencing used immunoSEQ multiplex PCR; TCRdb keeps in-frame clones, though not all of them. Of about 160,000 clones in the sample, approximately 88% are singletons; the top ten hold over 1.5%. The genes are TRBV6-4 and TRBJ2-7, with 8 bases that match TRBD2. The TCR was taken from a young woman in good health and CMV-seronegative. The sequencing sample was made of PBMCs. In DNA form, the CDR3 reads TGTGCCAGCAGTGCTCGGGGGGGCAATTCCTACGAGCAGTACTTC. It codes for CASSARGGNSYEQYF.